This paragraph covers one T cell receptor beta chain sequence. What it recognizes is unknown. The V gene lost 0 bases and the J gene lost 3 bases, with 5 bases spanning the gap. The CDR3 length is 14 residues. TCRdb reprocessed the reads with MiXCR, giving one entry per CDR3 protein. The sample has about 360,000 distinct CDR3 sequences, just under 35% seen once. The data were obtained in a study of T cell repertoires in cytomegalovirus infection. Study overall: CMV epitopes in the study were HLA-C-restricted (recently identified) and HLA-B-restricted (well studied). Matching HLA type and CMV infection were both indicated by public TCR beta signatures.

Findings of the study overall: The ex vivo response showed dominance by HLA-C-restricted CMV-specific TCR beta clonotypes. Summed public TCR beta family frequency identified CMV carriers bearing the relevant HLA.

V is TRBV12-3 or TRBV12-4 and J is TRBJ2-2, with D unclear. This sequence originates from a human donor in good health (CMV status not recorded). Some clones in this sample may be carry-over from other donors' samples. Source: cultured PBMCs, taken from culture after CMV antigen stimulation. Here the CDR3 reads CASSLAYYTGELFF. CDR3 bases: TGTGCCAGCAGTTTAGCCTACTACACCGGGGAGCTGTTTTTT.